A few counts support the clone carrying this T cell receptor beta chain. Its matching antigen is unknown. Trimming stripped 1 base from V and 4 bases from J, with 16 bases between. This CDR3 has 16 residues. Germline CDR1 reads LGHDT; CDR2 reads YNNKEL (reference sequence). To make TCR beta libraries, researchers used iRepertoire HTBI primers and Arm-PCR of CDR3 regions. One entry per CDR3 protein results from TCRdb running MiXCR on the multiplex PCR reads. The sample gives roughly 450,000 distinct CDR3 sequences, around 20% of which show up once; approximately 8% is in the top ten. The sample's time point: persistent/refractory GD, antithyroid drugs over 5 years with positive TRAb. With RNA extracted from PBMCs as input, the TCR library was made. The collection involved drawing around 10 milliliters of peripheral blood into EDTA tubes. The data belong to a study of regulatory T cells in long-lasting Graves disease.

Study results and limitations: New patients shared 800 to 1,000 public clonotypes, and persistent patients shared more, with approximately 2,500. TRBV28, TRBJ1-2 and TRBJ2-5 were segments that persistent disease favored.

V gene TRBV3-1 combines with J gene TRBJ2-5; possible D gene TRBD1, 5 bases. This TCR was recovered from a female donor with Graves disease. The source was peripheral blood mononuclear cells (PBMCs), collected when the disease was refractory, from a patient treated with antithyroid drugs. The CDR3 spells CASSQVGLSYSETQYF. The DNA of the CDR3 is TGTGCCAGCAGCCAAGTGGGGCTTAGCTACTCAGAGACCCAGTACTTC.